The sequence of this T cell receptor beta chain was determined in a study of T-cell memory formation after mild COVID-19. Overall study results and limits: While clones contracting from day 15 to 85 were balanced between CD4 and CD8, later expanders leaned CD4+. Contracting clones localized mainly to CM and EM when CD4+ and mainly to EMRA when CD8+.

This clonotype turned up a few times. Its antigen is currently unknown. MiXCR, run by TCRdb on the 5' RACE reads, gives a single entry per CDR3 protein. Here the sample spans roughly 110,000 distinct CDR3 sequences, about 17% being singletons. This sequence originates from an adult woman who had mild COVID-19 (a few samples of this study predate the infection). Cell type and time point are not known. The sample was PBMCs or a T cell subset sorted from them (not recorded which).

The chain's CDR3 is CASSISGDPYEQYF. The CDR3 DNA reads as TGTGCCAGTAGTATATCAGGGGACCCCTACGAGCAGTACTTC. The chain has TRBV19 and TRBJ2-7, with a tentative D call TRBD1 (6 bases). Germline values: CDR1 LNHDA, CDR2 SQIVND (reference sequence). V was shortened by 2 bases and J by 2 bases, with 10 bases between the two germline ends. There are 14 residues in the CDR3.